One sample yielded the 29 T cell receptor beta chains listed below, sequenced in a study of response to subunit inactivated influenza vaccine (dated by TCRdb to between 2018 and 2020). The library was made by RT-PCR. Instrument used: Illumina HiSeq 2500. TCRdb's own reprocessing of the public reads used fastp at Q25 and MiXCR and kept productive beta chains. Identical CDR3 proteins give one entry, which carries the most common genes and DNA. The sample table shows 590,000 or so distinct CDR3 sequences, and approximately 15% are seen once. The ten largest make up 7.5% to 8% of the sample. The starting material was PBMCs from blood, obtained about 14 days before vaccination. These receptors were obtained from a man in his forties or fifties who received an inactivated influenza vaccine. Donor details come from another sample of the same person, matched by shared clones.

The V and J genes are TRBV11-2 and TRBJ2-4; the D is unclear. Per the germline V gene, CDR1 is SGHAT and CDR2 is FQNNGV. V lost 6 bases and J lost 6, with 12 bases in between. The CDR3 contains 13 residues. CDR3 sequence: CASRQISANIQYF. CDR3 coding DNA: TGTGCCAGCAGACAAATCAGTGCAAACATTCAGTACTTC.

The rearrangement joins TRBV4-2 to TRBJ2-1, with D possibly matching TRBD2 (6 bases). The germline CDR1 and CDR2 sequences are LGHNA and YNFKEQ. Trimming stripped 0 bases from V and 5 bases from J, with 14 bases between. CDR3 length equals 16 residues. The CDR3 DNA reads as TGTGCCAGCAGCCAAGAAGGGACTGGGGGTCACAATGAGCAGTTCTTC. The encoded protein is CASSQEGTGGHNEQFF.

The chain is built from TRBV27 and TRBJ1-4; 7 bases are a match to TRBD1. The CDR3 runs 15 residues. Germline V CDR1 and CDR2: MNHEY, SMNVEV (reference sequence). V shed 6 bases, J shed 5 bases, and the junction held 9 bases outside the gene matches. The CDR3 DNA reads TGTGCCAGCAGAGGAACAGGGGCTCGAAATGAAAAACTGTTTTTT. It specifies CASRGTGARNEKLFF. The whole variable domain, filled in from reference TRBV27 and TRBJ1-4, reads EAQVTQNPRYLITVTGKKLTVTCSQNMNHEYMSWYRQDPGLGLRQIYYSMNVEVTDKGDVPEGYKVSRKEKRNFPLILESPSPNQTSLYFCASRGTGARNEKLFFGSGTQLSVL.

This clonotype was seen many times. The CDR3 here is CASSQRDFRSYNEQFF. As DNA, the CDR3 is TGTGCCAGCAGCCAACGGGACTTCCGCTCCTACAATGAGCAGTTCTTC. This sequence joins TRBV3-1 and TRBJ2-1, with D possibly being TRBD2 (6 bases). Trimming removed 2 bases from V and 0 bases from J, with 11 bases in between. The CDR3 is 16 residues long. CDR1 is LGHDT and CDR2 is YNNKEL in the germline V gene (reference sequence).

The gene calls are TRBV7-9 and TRBJ1-1; a possible D gene is TRBD1 (5 bases). The ends were cut back, 1 base at V and 11 bases at J, with 14 bases in the middle. Germline lookup yields CDR1 SEHNR and CDR2 FQNEAQ (reference sequence). The CDR3 extends over 13 amino acids. The CDR3 sequence: CASSLDSPGSAFF. As DNA, the CDR3 is TGTGCCAGCAGCTTAGATTCCCCAGGGAGCGCTTTCTTT.

The J gene is TRBJ2-5, the V gene TRBV29-1; 8 bases are shared with TRBD1. V was pared by 2 bases and J by 6 bases, with 5 bases of the junction left unmatched. This CDR3 is built from 13 residues. Germline V lookup: CDR1 SQVTM, CDR2 ANQGSEA. The CDR3 here is CSVEKGQGQTQYF. CDR3 in DNA: TGCAGCGTTGAAAAAGGACAGGGTCAGACCCAGTACTTC. The full variable domain, completed using reference TRBV29-1 and TRBJ2-5, is SAVISQKPSRDICQRGTSLTIQCQVDSQVTMMFWYRQQPGQSLTLIATANQGSEATYESGFVIDKFPISRPNLTFSTLTVSNMSPEDSSIYLCSVEKGQGQTQYFGPGTRLLVL.

The table lists this clonotype with many counts. CDR3 in amino acids: CASSQGTGFYEQYF. CDR3 bases: TGTGCCAGCAGCCAAGGGACAGGGTTCTACGAGCAGTACTTC. The chain uses TRBV3-1 and TRBJ2-7, with 8 bases that match TRBD1. The J segment lost 3 bases and the V segment lost 1 base, leaving 2 bases of the junction unmatched. The CDR3 sequence is 14 residues long. Germline CDR1 and CDR2: LGHDT and YNNKEL (reference sequence).

This clonotype was seen a handful of times. This rearrangement joins TRBV28 to TRBJ2-2; possibly TRBD1 for D (6 bases). Per germline, CDR1 MDHEN and CDR2 SYDVKM. The CDR3 has 16 residues. The V end lost 3 bases, the J end lost 6 bases, and 17 bases lay between the germline ends. DNA of the CDR3: TGTGCCAGCAGTTTCATTATACAGGGTGGAGCCGGGGAGCTGTTTTTT. Its translation: CASSFIIQGGAGELFF.

The chain links TRBV6-2 or TRBV6-3 to TRBJ2-1; the D gene is possibly TRBD1 (6 bases). CDR1 is MNHEY, CDR2 SVGEGT, per germline. The CDR3 sequence is 12 residues long. With 6 bases removed from V and 7 bases from J, the gap between germline ends came to 10 bases. The CDR3 bases are TGTGCCAGCAGAACCGGGACAAATGAGCAGTTCTTC. Its translation is CASRTGTNEQFF.

This sequence joins TRBV20-1 and TRBJ2-5; D tentatively fits TRBD1 or TRBD2 (5 bases each). The CDR3 covers 14 residues. Germline CDR1 reads DFQATT; CDR2 reads SNEGSKA (reference sequence). V was clipped by 6 bases and J by 3 bases, with 17 bases between them. The CDR3 sequence: CSAEGQDLKETQYF. Written as DNA, the CDR3 is TGCAGTGCCGAGGGGCAGGACTTAAAAGAGACCCAGTACTTC.

This clonotype was observed a few times. V gene TRBV6-1 combines with J gene TRBJ2-1; the match to TRBD2 covers 16 bases. The CDR3 is 19 amino acids. J lost 8 bases, V lost 5 bases, and 15 bases had no gene match. CDR1 and CDR2 (germline): MNHNS, SASEGT. The chain's CDR3 is CASSTLEGLAGGPEDEQFF. Here the CDR3 DNA reads TGTGCCAGCAGTACCCTGGAGGGACTAGCGGGGGGGCCTGAGGATGAGCAGTTCTTC.

This chain uses TRBV6-2 or TRBV6-3 with TRBJ2-1; 7 bases line up with TRBD2. Germline lookup yields CDR1 MNHEY and CDR2 SVGEGT. This CDR3 is 14 amino acids long. J was trimmed by 9 bases and V by 2 bases; bases with no gene match: 7. The CDR3 protein is CASSYPFGGGEQFF. The DNA for the CDR3 is TGTGCCAGCAGTTACCCGTTTGGCGGGGGTGAGCAGTTCTTC.

About this clonotype itself: The CDR3 ends on some other residue instead of the conserved phenylalanine or tryptophan, so this is likely a read error. The chain couples TRBV5-1 to TRBJ2-3, with TRBD1 identical over 8 bases. V dropped 7 bases and J dropped 2; count of bases not matched to a gene: 12. CDR3 length equals 16 residues. Germline V gives CDR1 SGHRS, CDR2 YFSETQ. CDR3 sequence: CASETGDRLFTDTQYL. The CDR3, as DNA: TGCGCCAGCGAGACCGGGGACAGGTTATTCACAGATACGCAGTATCTT.

The chain links TRBV5-5 to TRBJ2-2, with 8 bases fitting TRBD2. The CDR3 consists of 13 residues. V shed 2 bases, J shed 10 bases, and the junction held 4 bases outside the gene matches. The germline V gene has CDR1 SGHKS and CDR2 YYEKEE (reference sequence). CDR3 DNA sequence: TGTGCCAGCAGCTTTAGCGGGGAAGAGGAGCTGTTTTTT. As protein: CASSFSGEEELFF.

CDR3 in amino acids: CASSVDFRPLNEQYF. The CDR3 DNA reads as TGTGCCAGCAGCGTAGATTTCCGGCCCTTGAACGAGCAGTACTTC. The genes are TRBV9 and TRBJ2-7; D remains ambiguous. Deletions cut 0 bases from V and 5 bases from J, with 15 bases between. Germline CDR1 is SGDLS and CDR2 is YYNGEE. The CDR3 contains 15 residues.

This clonotype was recorded many times. The chain uses TRBV6-2 or TRBV6-3 and TRBJ2-3, with D perhaps TRBD2 (6 bases). The CDR3 has 16 residues. The ends were cut back, 6 bases at V and 1 base at J, with 17 bases in the middle. Germline V gene sequence: CDR1 MNHEY, CDR2 SVGEGT. In DNA form, the CDR3 reads TGTGCCAGCAGGAGCGGGCCTCCTCTAGGCACAGATACGCAGTATTTT. Protein: CASRSGPPLGTDTQYF.

In this sample, this clonotype turned up a few times. The CDR3 DNA follows: TGCGCCAGCAGAGGTGGCGAGAATGAGCAGTTCTTC. As protein: CASRGGENEQFF. V usage is TRBV5-1 and J usage is TRBJ2-1; no firm D call. The CDR3 consists of 12 residues. Germline V gene lookup returns CDR1 SGHRS and CDR2 YFSETQ. V was shortened by 5 bases and J by 7 bases, with 10 bases between the two germline ends.

This clonotype was counted a few times. The chain joins TRBV5-1 to TRBJ2-5; D possibly uses TRBD1 or TRBD2 (5 bases each). The CDR3 is 13 amino acids. With 6 bases removed from V and 2 bases from J, the gap between germline ends came to 11 bases. Germline V lookup: CDR1 SGHRS, CDR2 YFSETQ. The CDR3 DNA reads TGCGCCAGCAAACCCGGGGCACAAGAGACCCAGTACTTC. Its translation: CASKPGAQETQYF.

The chain carries TRBV7-2 and TRBJ1-4; D not resolved. Germline V gene lookup returns CDR1 SGHTA and CDR2 FQGNSA. The CDR3 has 17 residues. The V end was cut by 0 bases, the J end by 2 bases, with 13 bases between. This CDR3 is CASSLAPLGGTNEKLFF. The CDR3 bases are TGTGCCAGCAGCTTAGCGCCCCTTGGAGGGACTAATGAAAAACTGTTTTTT.

This clonotype was detected a few times. It may be a read error: a sequence one base away is much more abundant. The J gene is TRBJ2-2, the V gene TRBV29-1, with D unclear. The V gene lost 4 bases and the J gene lost 1 base, with 4 bases spanning the gap. Germline CDR1 reads SQVTM; CDR2 reads ANQGSEA. The CDR3 consists of 12 residues. The CDR3 coding sequence is TGCAGCGTTGCCATGAACACCGGGGAGCTGTTTTTT. Amino acid sequence: CSVAMNTGELFF.

This clonotype was recorded at least ten times. A junction boundary mismatches the germline segment, possibly from a read error. This chain links TRBV5-1 with TRBJ2-5; D gene uncertain. There are 14 residues in the CDR3. Germline V lookup: CDR1 SGHRS, CDR2 YFSETQ. For the CDR3, the DNA is TGTGCCAGCAGCTTAGGTGCAGGCCAAGAGACCCAGTACTTC. Encoded protein: CASSLGAGQETQYF.

This clonotype was seen more than once but under ten times. The chain links TRBV12-3 or TRBV12-4 to TRBJ2-1; TRBD2 agrees at 10 bases. Trimming removed 5 bases from V and 7 bases from J; junction bases left unmatched: 8. The CDR3 runs to 15 residues. For the CDR3, the DNA is TGTGCCAGCAGTCTGTCGGGACTAGCGAGGAATGAGCAGTTCTTC. It specifies CASSLSGLARNEQFF.

This clonotype was recorded a few times. This chain uses TRBV7-2 with TRBJ2-2, with D perhaps TRBD1 (6 bases). The V gene lost 1 base and the J gene lost 5 bases, with 14 bases spanning the gap. Germline lookup yields CDR1 SGHTA and CDR2 FQGNSA. There are 16 residues in the CDR3. The CDR3 region is CASSLVQGWRTGELFF. The CDR3, as DNA: TGTGCCAGCAGCTTAGTGCAGGGGTGGAGGACCGGGGAGCTGTTTTTT.

This clonotype occurred a few times. V gene TRBV25-1 combines with J gene TRBJ2-5, with D maybe TRBD1 (5 bases). Looked up from germline, CDR1 is MGHDK and CDR2 is SYGVNS. Trimming took off 6 bases at V and 1 base at J, with 12 bases between the two ends. The CDR3 has 14 amino acids. CDR3 residues: CASSRSRVQETQYF. The CDR3 DNA sequence: TGTGCCAGCAGCAGAAGCAGGGTCCAAGAGACCCAGTACTTC. The whole variable domain, remainder taken from reference TRBV25-1 and TRBJ2-5, is EADIYQTPRYLVIGTGKKITLECSQTMGHDKMYWYQQDPGMELHLIHYSYGVNSTEKGDLSSESTVSRIRTEHFPLTLESARPSHTSQYLCASSRSRVQETQYFGPGTRLLVL.

This clonotype was picked up many times. The chain uses TRBV28 and TRBJ1-4, with D perhaps matching TRBD1 (5 bases). Germline assignment: CDR1 MDHEN and CDR2 SYDVKM. The CDR3 runs to 15 residues. V was trimmed by 1 base and J by 8 bases, leaving 14 bases between them. The CDR3, as DNA: TGTGCCAGCAGTTTATCAACGGGGGTAGGAGAAAAACTGTTTTTT. It specifies CASSLSTGVGEKLFF.

This clonotype turned up a few times. The V and J genes are TRBV20-1 and TRBJ2-1; 8 positions match TRBD2. V shed 5 bases, J shed 12 bases, and the junction held 12 bases outside the gene matches. Per germline, CDR1 DFQATT and CDR2 SNEGSKA (reference sequence). The CDR3 runs 13 residues. The CDR3 spells CSAVRAGAFLQFF. For the CDR3, the DNA is TGCAGTGCTGTCCGAGCGGGGGCCTTCTTGCAGTTCTTC.

The gene calls are TRBV18 and TRBJ2-1; the D is unclear. V lost 3 bases and J 3 bases, leaving 9 bases between the germline ends. Germline CDR1 KGHSH, CDR2 LQKENI. The CDR3 loop spans 14 amino acids. In DNA, the CDR3 is TGTGCCAGCTCACCTAAGGGCGGCTACAATGAGCAGTTCTTC. This gives the protein CASSPKGGYNEQFF.

The chain couples TRBV18 to TRBJ2-3; no definite D call. Germline assignment: CDR1 KGHSH and CDR2 LQKENI. V dropped 6 bases and J dropped 4 bases, with 14 bases sitting between them. This CDR3 spans 14 amino acids. The CDR3 sequence is CASSVLGDADTQYF. In DNA, the CDR3 is TGTGCCAGCTCGGTCTTAGGTGACGCAGATACGCAGTATTTT.

The chain couples TRBV11-1 to TRBJ2-1; 7 bases map to TRBD2. After removal of 5 bases from V and 10 bases from J, the junction contained 23 bases not matched to a gene. CDR3 length: 18 amino acids. The germline V gene has CDR1 SGHAT and CDR2 FQDESV (reference sequence). The CDR3 spells CASSPLGISAGPNMEQFF. The CDR3, as DNA: TGTGCCAGCAGCCCACTAGGCATTTCAGCGGGGCCAAATATGGAGCAGTTCTTC.